This TCR beta chain originates from a study of shared clonotypes between healthy human individuals. Turning to the study itself: Each donor's CD8 memory used one plate, CD8 naive two, each CD4 subset three. Study results and limitations: Non-shared clonotypes had lower generation probabilities than clonotypes shared by all four sorted-subset donors.

Only CD45RO-negative cells positively selected for CCR7 counted as naive CD8 cells, so terminally differentiated effector memory CD45RA+ cells were excluded. Germline V gene lookup returns CDR1 MGHRA and CDR2 YSYEKL. V was trimmed by 3 bases and J by 2 bases, leaving 14 bases between them. The CDR3 runs to 15 residues. Sorted-subset replicate PCR reactions were performed with approximately 180 ng DNA, corresponding to tens of thousands of T cell genomes. Authors' analysis steps: Filtering differed because ImmunoSEQ produced junction-only sequences that carried no quality scores. The repertoire was sequenced with immunoSEQ multiplex PCR; TCRdb's copy has only in-frame clones and lacks some. That table supplies the V and J calls and clone size; D and trimming were determined from the DNA. The sample holds about 2 million clones, roughly 95% seen once. Worth noting for this clone: What it recognizes is unknown.

This sequence originates from a man aged 18 to 29 in good health. What was sequenced was naive CD8+ T cells sorted from blood. The chain combines TRBV4-1 with TRBJ2-7; D gene uncertain. In nucleotides, the CDR3 is TGCGCCAGCAGCCAGCTCTCAGGAGTTACCTACGAGCAGTACTTC. Translating it yields CASSQLSGVTYEQYF.